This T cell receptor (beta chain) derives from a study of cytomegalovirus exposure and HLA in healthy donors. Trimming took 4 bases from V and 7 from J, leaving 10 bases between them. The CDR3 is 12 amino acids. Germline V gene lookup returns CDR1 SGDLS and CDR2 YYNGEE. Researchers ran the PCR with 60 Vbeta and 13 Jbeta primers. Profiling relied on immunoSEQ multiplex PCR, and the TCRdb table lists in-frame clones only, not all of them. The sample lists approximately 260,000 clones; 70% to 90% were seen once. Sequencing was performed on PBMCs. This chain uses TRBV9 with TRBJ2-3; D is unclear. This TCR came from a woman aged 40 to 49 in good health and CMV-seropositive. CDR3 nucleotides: TGTGCCAGCAGCCCTACTGAGAATACGCAGTATTTT. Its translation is CASSPTENTQYF.